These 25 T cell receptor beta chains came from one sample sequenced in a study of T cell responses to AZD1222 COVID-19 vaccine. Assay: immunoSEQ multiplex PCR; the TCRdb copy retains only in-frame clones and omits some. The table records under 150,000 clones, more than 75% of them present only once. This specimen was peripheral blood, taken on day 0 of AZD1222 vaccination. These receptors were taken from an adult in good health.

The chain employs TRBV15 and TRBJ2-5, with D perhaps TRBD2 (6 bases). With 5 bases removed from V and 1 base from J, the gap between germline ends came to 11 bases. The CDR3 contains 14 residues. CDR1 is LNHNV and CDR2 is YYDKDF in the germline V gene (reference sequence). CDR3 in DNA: TGTGCCACCAGCGGGAGGAGAGCCCAAGAGACCCAGTACTTC. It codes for CATSGRRAQETQYF.

CDR3 sequence reads: CASSTPGGTNYGYTF. As DNA, the CDR3 is TGTGCCAGCAGTACACCAGGGGGTACTAACTATGGCTACACCTTC. The chain joins TRBV28 to TRBJ1-2; 7 bases match TRBD1. The germline gives CDR1 MDHEN, CDR2 SYDVKM. The CDR3 has 15 amino acids. The trim removed 5 bases at V and 0 bases at J, leaving 6 bases unmatched.

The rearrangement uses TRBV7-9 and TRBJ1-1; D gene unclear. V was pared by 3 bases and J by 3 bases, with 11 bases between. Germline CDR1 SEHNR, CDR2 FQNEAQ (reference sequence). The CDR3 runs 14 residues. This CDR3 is CASSFRAVYTEAFF. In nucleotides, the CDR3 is TGTGCCAGCAGCTTTAGGGCAGTCTACACTGAAGCTTTCTTT.

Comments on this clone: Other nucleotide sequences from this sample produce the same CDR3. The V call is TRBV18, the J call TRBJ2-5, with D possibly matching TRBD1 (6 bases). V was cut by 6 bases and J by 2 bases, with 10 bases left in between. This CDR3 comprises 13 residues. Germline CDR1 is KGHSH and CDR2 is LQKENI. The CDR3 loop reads CASSPGQQETQYF. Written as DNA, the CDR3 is TGTGCCAGCTCCCCCGGACAGCAAGAGACCCAGTACTTC.

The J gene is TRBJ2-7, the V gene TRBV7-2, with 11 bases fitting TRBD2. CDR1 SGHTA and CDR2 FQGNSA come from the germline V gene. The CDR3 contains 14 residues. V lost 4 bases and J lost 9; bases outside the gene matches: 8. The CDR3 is CASSSISGRAGQYF. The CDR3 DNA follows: TGTGCCAGCAGCTCTATTAGCGGGAGGGCCGGGCAGTACTTC.

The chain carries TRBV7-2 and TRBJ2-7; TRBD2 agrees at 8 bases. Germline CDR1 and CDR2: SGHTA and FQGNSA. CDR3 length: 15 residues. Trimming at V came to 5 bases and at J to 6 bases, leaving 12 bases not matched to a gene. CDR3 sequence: CASSLLFRGGAEQYF. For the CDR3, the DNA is TGTGCCAGCAGCCTACTTTTCCGGGGGGGCGCCGAGCAGTACTTC.

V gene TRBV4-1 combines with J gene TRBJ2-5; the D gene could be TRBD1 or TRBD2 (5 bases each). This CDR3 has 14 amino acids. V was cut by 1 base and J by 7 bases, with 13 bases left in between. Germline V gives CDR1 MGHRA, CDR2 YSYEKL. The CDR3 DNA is TGCGCCAGCAGCCAAGGAGCAGGGACGGGGACCCAGTACTTC. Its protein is CASSQGAGTGTQYF.

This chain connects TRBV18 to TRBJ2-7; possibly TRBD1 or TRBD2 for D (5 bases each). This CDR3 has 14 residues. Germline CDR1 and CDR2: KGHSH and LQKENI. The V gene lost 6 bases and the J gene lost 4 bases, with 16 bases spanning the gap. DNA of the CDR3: TGTGCCAGCTCCCTTACTTATGGGGGATACGAGCAGTACTTC. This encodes CASSLTYGGYEQYF. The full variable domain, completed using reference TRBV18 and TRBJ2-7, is NAGVMQNPRHLVRRRGQEARLRCSPMKGHSHVYWYRQLPEEGLKFMVYLQKENIIDESGMPKERFSAEFPKEGPSILRIQQVVRGDSAAYFCASSLTYGGYEQYFGPGTRLTVT.

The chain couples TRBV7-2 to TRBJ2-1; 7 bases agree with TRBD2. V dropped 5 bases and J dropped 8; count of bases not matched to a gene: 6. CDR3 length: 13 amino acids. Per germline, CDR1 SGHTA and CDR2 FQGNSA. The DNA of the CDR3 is TGTGCCAGCAGCCCCCGCGGGGGTTATGAGCAGTTCTTC. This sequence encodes CASSPRGGYEQFF.

Written as DNA, the CDR3 is TGTGCCAGCAGCGTAAAGGGACAGGGGGCAGTCGCCGGGGAGCTGTTTTTT. Its protein is CASSVKGQGAVAGELFF. J is TRBJ2-2 and V is TRBV9; 12 bases map to TRBD1. The CDR3 is made up of 17 amino acids. The trim removed 1 base at V and 6 bases at J, leaving 7 bases unmatched. Germline CDR1 reads SGDLS; CDR2 reads YYNGEE.

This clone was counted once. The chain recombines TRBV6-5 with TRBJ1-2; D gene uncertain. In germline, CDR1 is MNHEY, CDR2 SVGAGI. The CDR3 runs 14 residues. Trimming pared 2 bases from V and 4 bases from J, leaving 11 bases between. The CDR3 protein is CASSYRREGYGYTF. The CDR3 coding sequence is TGTGCCAGCAGTTACCGCCGGGAAGGCTATGGCTACACCTTC.

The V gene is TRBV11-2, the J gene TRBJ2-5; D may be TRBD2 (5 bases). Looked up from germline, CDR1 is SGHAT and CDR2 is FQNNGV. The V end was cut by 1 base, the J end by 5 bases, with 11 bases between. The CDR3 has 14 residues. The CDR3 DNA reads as TGTGCCAGCAGCTTAGGCGGCGGGTTGGAGACCCAGTACTTC. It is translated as CASSLGGGLETQYF.

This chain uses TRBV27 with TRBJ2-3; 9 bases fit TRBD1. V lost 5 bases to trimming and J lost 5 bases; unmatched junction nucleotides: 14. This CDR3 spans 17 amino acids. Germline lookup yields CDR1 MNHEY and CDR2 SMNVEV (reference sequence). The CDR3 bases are TGTGCCAGCAGTCATCCCACTCACAGGGGGCTAAAAGATACGCAGTATTTT. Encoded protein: CASSHPTHRGLKDTQYF.

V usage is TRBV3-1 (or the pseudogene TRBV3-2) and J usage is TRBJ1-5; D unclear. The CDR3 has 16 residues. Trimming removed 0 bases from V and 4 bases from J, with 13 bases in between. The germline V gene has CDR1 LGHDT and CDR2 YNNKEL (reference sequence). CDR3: CASSQDGRVGNQPQHF. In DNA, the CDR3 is TGTGCCAGCAGCCAAGATGGCCGGGTTGGTAATCAGCCCCAGCATTTT.

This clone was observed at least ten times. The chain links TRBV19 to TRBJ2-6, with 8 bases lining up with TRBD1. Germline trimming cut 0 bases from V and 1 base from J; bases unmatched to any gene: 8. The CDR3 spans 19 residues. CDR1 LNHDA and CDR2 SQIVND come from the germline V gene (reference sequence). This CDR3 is CASSIDGPGGKSGANVLTF. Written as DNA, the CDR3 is TGTGCCAGTAGTATAGATGGGCCAGGGGGCAAGTCTGGGGCCAACGTCCTGACTTTC.

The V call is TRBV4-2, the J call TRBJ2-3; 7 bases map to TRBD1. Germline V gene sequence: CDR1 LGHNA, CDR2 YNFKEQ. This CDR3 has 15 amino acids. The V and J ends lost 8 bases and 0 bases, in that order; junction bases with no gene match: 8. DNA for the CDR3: TGTGCCAGCCTCTCAACAGGGGTCAGCACAGATACGCAGTATTTT. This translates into CASLSTGVSTDTQYF.

For the CDR3, the DNA is TGTGCCAGTTCGGAAGGCCCCAATGAGCAGTTCTTC. This gives the protein CASSEGPNEQFF. V and J are TRBV19 and TRBJ2-1, with D hard to call. Trimming took 8 bases from V and 6 from J, leaving 11 bases between them. The CDR3 spans 12 residues. Looked up from germline, CDR1 is LNHDA and CDR2 is SQIVND (reference sequence).

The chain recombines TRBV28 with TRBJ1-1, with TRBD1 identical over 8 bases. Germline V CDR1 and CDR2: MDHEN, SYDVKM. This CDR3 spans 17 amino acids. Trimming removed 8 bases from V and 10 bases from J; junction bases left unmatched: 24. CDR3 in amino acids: CASLAVGTGRRGQGAFF. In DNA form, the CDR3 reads TGTGCCAGCCTCGCAGTAGGGACAGGACGAAGGGGGCAAGGAGCTTTCTTT.

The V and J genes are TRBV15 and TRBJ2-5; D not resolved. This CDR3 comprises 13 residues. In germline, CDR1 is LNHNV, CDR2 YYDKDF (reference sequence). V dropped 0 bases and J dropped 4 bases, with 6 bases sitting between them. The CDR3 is CATSRDWIETQYF. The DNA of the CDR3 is TGTGCCACCAGCAGAGATTGGATAGAGACCCAGTACTTC.

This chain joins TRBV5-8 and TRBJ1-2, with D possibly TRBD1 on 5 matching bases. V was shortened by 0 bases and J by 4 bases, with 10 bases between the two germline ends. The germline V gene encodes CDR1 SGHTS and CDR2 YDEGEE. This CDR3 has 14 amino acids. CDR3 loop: CASSLDRWSYGYTF. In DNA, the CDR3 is TGTGCCAGCAGCTTGGACAGGTGGAGCTATGGCTACACCTTC. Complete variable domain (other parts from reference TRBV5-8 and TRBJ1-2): EAGVTQSPTHLIKTRGQQATLRCSPISGHTSVYWYQQALGLGLQFLLWYDEGEERNRGNFPPRFSGRQFPNYSSELNVNALELEDSALYLCASSLDRWSYGYTFGSGTRLTVV.

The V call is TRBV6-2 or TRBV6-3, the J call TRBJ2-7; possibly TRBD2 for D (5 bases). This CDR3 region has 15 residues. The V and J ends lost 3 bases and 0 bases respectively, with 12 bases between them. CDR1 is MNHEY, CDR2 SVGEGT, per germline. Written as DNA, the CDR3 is TGTGCCAGCAGTTATGGCGGGTCCCGCTCCTACGAGCAGTACTTC. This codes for CASSYGGSRSYEQYF.

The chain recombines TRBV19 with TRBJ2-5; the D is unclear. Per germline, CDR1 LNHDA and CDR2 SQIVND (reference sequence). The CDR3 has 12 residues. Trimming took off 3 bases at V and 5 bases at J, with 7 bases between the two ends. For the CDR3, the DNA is TGTGCCAGTAGTATTAATAAGGAGACCCAGTACTTC. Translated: CASSINKETQYF.

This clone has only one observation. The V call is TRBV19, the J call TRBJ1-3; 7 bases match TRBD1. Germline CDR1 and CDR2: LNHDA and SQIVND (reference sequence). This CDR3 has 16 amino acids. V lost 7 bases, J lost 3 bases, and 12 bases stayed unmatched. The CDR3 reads CASMLRGQRSGNTIYF. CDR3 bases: TGTGCCAGTATGCTGAGGGGACAGCGGAGTGGAAACACCATATATTTT.

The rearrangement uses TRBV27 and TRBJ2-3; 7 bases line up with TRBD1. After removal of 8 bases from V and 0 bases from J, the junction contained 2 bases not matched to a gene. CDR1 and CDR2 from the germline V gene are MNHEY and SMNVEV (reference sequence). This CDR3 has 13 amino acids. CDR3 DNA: TGTGCCAGCGAGGGGGCTAGCACAGATACGCAGTATTTT. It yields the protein CASEGASTDTQYF.

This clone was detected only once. DNA of the CDR3: TGTGCCAGCAGCCAAGTGTTACCACAGGGGGCTACCTACGAGCAGTACTTC. Translated: CASSQVLPQGATYEQYF. This chain uses TRBV4-2 with TRBJ2-7; TRBD1 matches at 9 bases. CDR1 LGHNA and CDR2 YNFKEQ come from the germline V gene. CDR3 size: 17 residues. V shed 1 base, J shed 2 bases, and the junction held 9 bases outside the gene matches.